These 17 T cell receptor beta chains share one sample of origin, sequenced in a study of tissue T cells after allogeneic stem cell transplantation (dated by TCRdb to the early 2020s). This sample's time point label indicates: recipient (host-origin) PBMCs collected before allo-HCT. Receptor amplification or capture employed the immunoSEQ multiplex PCR assay. In TCRdb, the immuneACCESS table is reduced to in-frame sequences with V and J assigned. These tables do not hold every clone; where another copy was compared, an unresolved V gene accounts for under half, and the others remain unexplained. The sample profile shows around 28,000 clones; roughly 85% of them were found once. The biggest ten clones account for roughly 3.6% of the sample. The sample was blood, taken before transplantation. These receptors came from a woman aged 18 to 55 who later had graft-versus-host disease after an allogeneic stem cell transplant.

The rearrangement joins TRBV4-2 to TRBJ1-1, with 8 bases fitting TRBD1. This CDR3 spans 15 amino acids. Germline CDR1 and CDR2: LGHNA and YNFKEQ. After removal of 4 bases from V and 5 bases from J, the junction contained 9 bases not matched to a gene. CDR3 protein: CASSLERQGSTEAFF. CDR3 nucleotide sequence: TGTGCCAGCAGCCTAGAAAGACAGGGGTCAACTGAAGCTTTCTTT.

The chain is built from TRBV7-2 and TRBJ1-5; D remains ambiguous. The V end lost 1 base, the J end lost 3 bases, and 10 bases lay between the germline ends. The CDR3 consists of 15 residues. The germline CDR1 and CDR2 sequences are SGHTA and FQGNSA. The CDR3 nucleotides read TGTGCCAGCAGCTTAGTAGGGCAGAACAATCAGCCCCAGCATTTT. Residues: CASSLVGQNNQPQHF.

There are a few counts of this clone. The rearrangement uses TRBV4-2 and TRBJ2-7, with 8 bases matching TRBD1. Germline values: CDR1 LGHNA, CDR2 YNFKEQ. The CDR3 is 15 residues long. V shed 0 bases, J shed 3 bases, and the junction held 4 bases outside the gene matches. The CDR3 protein is CASSQDPTGGYEQYF. The DNA of the CDR3 is TGTGCCAGCAGCCAAGATCCAACAGGGGGCTACGAGCAGTACTTC.

The table lists this clone with a count of one. The chain carries TRBV3-1 (or the pseudogene TRBV3-2) and TRBJ1-1; no firm D call. The germline gives CDR1 LGHDT, CDR2 YNNKEL (reference sequence). The CDR3 extends over 13 amino acids. The ends were cut back, 1 base at V and 1 base at J, with 4 bases in the middle. The CDR3 DNA reads TGTGCCAGCAGCCAAGGGAGGAACACTGAAGCTTTCTTT. It encodes CASSQGRNTEAFF.

The V and J genes are TRBV14 and TRBJ1-6, with 10 bases fitting TRBD1. CDR1 and CDR2 from the germline V gene are SGHDN and FVKESK. The CDR3 extends over 15 amino acids. The V segment lost 6 bases and the J segment 3 bases; nucleotides outside the gene matches: 2. The CDR3 DNA reads TGTGCCAGCAGTCGGACAGGGGGCTATAATTCACCCCTCCACTTT. It codes for CASSRTGGYNSPLHF.

A single count supports this clone. The chain is built from TRBV7-6 and TRBJ2-5; 11 nucleotides line up with TRBD2. The CDR3 is 16 residues long. Germline-derived CDR1 and CDR2 are SGHVS and FNYEAQ. V gave up 4 bases and J gave up 5 bases; unmatched junction bases: 9. CDR3 region: CASSSNLAGGVETQYF. CDR3 nucleotides: TGTGCCAGCAGCTCAAACCTAGCGGGAGGAGTGGAGACCCAGTACTTC.

This clone was seen a few times. The genes are TRBV10-3 and TRBJ2-1, with 14 bases that match TRBD2. Per germline, CDR1 ENHRY and CDR2 SYGVKD. The J segment lost 6 bases and the V segment lost 7 bases, leaving 11 bases of the junction unmatched. The CDR3 has 17 residues. The DNA of the CDR3 is TGTGCCATCACGCCGACTAGCGGGGGGGTTACAGGCAATGAGCAGTTCTTC. This encodes CAITPTSGGVTGNEQFF.

The chain uses TRBV27 and TRBJ1-1, with a tentative D call TRBD1 (6 bases). This CDR3 is 13 amino acids long. Per the germline V gene, CDR1 is MNHEY and CDR2 is SMNVEV (reference sequence). Trimming shortened V by 4 bases and J by 1 base, and 7 bases separated the two germline ends. The chain's CDR3 is CASSWTANTEAFF. The CDR3 DNA is TGTGCCAGCAGTTGGACAGCGAACACTGAAGCTTTCTTT.

This chain links TRBV3-1 (or the pseudogene TRBV3-2) with TRBJ2-2; 10 bases match TRBD2. The CDR3 contains 20 residues. Losses at the gene ends were 1 base for V and 0 bases for J; bases not matched to a gene: 11. CDR1 LGHDT and CDR2 YNNKEL come from the germline V gene (reference sequence). The CDR3 sequence: CASSQAYPPSGGPNTGELFF. CDR3 DNA: TGTGCCAGCAGCCAAGCTTATCCCCCTAGCGGGGGTCCGAACACCGGGGAGCTGTTTTTT.

The J gene is TRBJ2-5, the V gene TRBV5-1; 7 positions match TRBD1. CDR3 size: 16 residues. Per the germline V gene, CDR1 is SGHRS and CDR2 is YFSETQ. Trimming removed 2 bases from V and 4 bases from J; junction bases left unmatched: 11. The CDR3 DNA reads TGCGCCAGCAGCTTATTGTCGAAGGGGGCGGGAGAGACCCAGTACTTC. Encoded protein: CASSLLSKGAGETQYF.

The chain has TRBV5-1 and TRBJ1-1, with TRBD1 matching over 7 bases. Per germline, CDR1 SGHRS and CDR2 YFSETQ. After removal of 4 bases from V and 0 bases from J, the junction contained 6 bases not matched to a gene. This CDR3 is built from 15 residues. For the CDR3, the DNA is TGCGCCAGCAGCAGAGCCGGGACAGTGAACACTGAAGCTTTCTTT. Translating it yields CASSRAGTVNTEAFF.

The J gene is TRBJ2-7, the V gene TRBV7-2; D call uncertain. Trimming removed 5 bases from V and 0 bases from J, with 14 bases in between. Per germline, CDR1 SGHTA and CDR2 FQGNSA. CDR3 length equals 15 residues. CDR3 DNA: TGTGCCAGCAGCCTCGCGCCTGGGCTCTCCTACGAGCAGTACTTC. This codes for CASSLAPGLSYEQYF.

This clone was counted once. The chain recombines TRBV21-1 with TRBJ2-5; TRBD1, the table's D call, lacks a check against the DNA. TRBV21-1 is reported as a pseudogene. The CDR3 has 16 residues. The CDR3 region has the DNA TGTGCCAGCAGCGAGCCGGGGACAGGGCGCCAAGAGACCCAGTACTTC. This sequence encodes CASSEPGTGRQETQYF.

The V and J genes are TRBV9 and TRBJ1-2; a weak D match, TRBD1 (5 bases). V lost 1 base and J lost 8, with 15 bases in between. This CDR3 spans 14 amino acids. Germline V gene data show CDR1 as SGDLS and CDR2 as YYNGEE. The CDR3 DNA sequence: TGTGCCAGCAGCGTACGGGAGGGGCCATACGGCTACACCTTC. Residues: CASSVREGPYGYTF.

V usage is TRBV28 and J usage is TRBJ1-1, with TRBD1 as a possible D gene (5 bases). Deletions cut 5 bases from V and 8 bases from J, with 15 bases between. Germline V lookup: CDR1 MDHEN, CDR2 SYDVKM. The CDR3 is made up of 13 amino acids. CDR3 nucleotide sequence: TGTGCCAGCAGTACAGGCTTAGTGCTCGAAGCTTTCTTT. It specifies CASSTGLVLEAFF.

V gene TRBV29-1 combines with J gene TRBJ2-3, with 7 bases aligning to TRBD2. Germline V gene sequence: CDR1 SQVTM, CDR2 ANQGSEA. V dropped 2 bases and J dropped 0; count of bases not matched to a gene: 8. This CDR3 has 16 residues. CDR3 bases: TGCAGCGTTGAACCGGTGGCGGGGGAAAGCACAGATACGCAGTATTTT. Its translation: CSVEPVAGESTDTQYF.

The rearrangement links TRBV5-8 to TRBJ1-2; D unclear. Trimming pared 1 base from V and 4 bases from J, leaving 8 bases between. Germline V lookup: CDR1 SGHTS, CDR2 YDEGEE. The CDR3 has 13 residues. The CDR3 nucleotides read TGTGCCAGCAGCTTGTATCAAGGCTATGGCTACACCTTC. It specifies CASSLYQGYGYTF.